This T cell receptor (beta chain) was sequenced in a study of cytomegalovirus exposure and HLA in healthy donors. Use of 60 Vbeta and 13 Jbeta primers characterized the PCR. The repertoire was sequenced with immunoSEQ multiplex PCR; TCRdb's copy has only in-frame clones and lacks some. The data contain 150,000 or so clones, roughly 80% of them singletons. On this clone: Its specificity is unknown.

Regarding the study as a whole: Accurate prediction of most subjects' HLA-A and HLA-B alleles from TCR beta sequences was reported.

There are 14 residues in the CDR3. V gave up 5 bases and J gave up 7 bases; unmatched junction bases: 7. Germline loops: CDR1 MDHEN, CDR2 SYDVKM. This receptor was obtained from a woman in her 40s in good health and CMV-seronegative. The chain joins TRBV28 to TRBJ1-5, with TRBD1 matching over 8 bases. Sequenced sample: PBMCs. The CDR3 here is CASSKPGGGQPQHF. DNA for the CDR3: TGTGCCAGCAGTAAACCAGGGGGCGGACAGCCCCAGCATTTT.